The 6 T cell receptor beta chains presented below share a single source sample, sequenced in a study of identical twins. In TCRdb, the 5' RACE reads were re-called with MiXCR into one record per CDR3 protein. The sample holds about 690,000 distinct CDR3 sequences, approximately 6.1% seen once. The source material was naive T cells sorted from blood. These TCRs come from a man younger than 35 in good health.

This clonotype was seen at least ten times. The CDR3 region has the DNA TGTGCCAGCTCACCTAAGGACGGACCGAACACTGAAGCTTTCTTT. Translating gives CASSPKDGPNTEAFF. This rearrangement joins TRBV18 to TRBJ1-1, with no clear D. The CDR3 runs to 15 residues. The V end was cut by 3 bases, the J end by 1 base, with 12 bases between. The V gene's germline CDR1 is KGHSH and CDR2 LQKENI.

In its sample, this clonotype was seen many times. The chain couples TRBV6-1 to TRBJ2-1, with D tentatively TRBD2 (6 bases). Trimming removed 6 bases from V and 10 bases from J, with 16 bases in between. The CDR3 contains 13 residues. From germline, CDR1 is MNHNS and CDR2 SASEGT. DNA for the CDR3: TGTGCCAGCAGGAGGGACTCCTCCGGGGAGCAGTTCTTC. This codes for CASRRDSSGEQFF.

The V gene is TRBV18, the J gene TRBJ2-7; D gene ambiguous. V was trimmed by 2 bases and J by 6 bases, leaving 14 bases between them. The length of the CDR3 is 14 residues. Germline lookup yields CDR1 KGHSH and CDR2 LQKENI. The CDR3 spells CASSPLQSALEQYF. DNA of the CDR3: TGTGCCAGCTCACCATTGCAGTCCGCCCTCGAGCAGTACTTC.

The rearrangement links TRBV14 to TRBJ2-7; D possibly corresponds to TRBD2 (5 bases). The CDR3 consists of 18 residues. Between the trimmed V and J ends, which lost 1 base and 4 bases, there was a span of 23 bases. Germline assignment: CDR1 SGHDN and CDR2 FVKESK. The CDR3 nucleotides read TGTGCCAGCAGCCAAGTAGCAATCGAGCGGAGTTCGAGGTACGAGCAGTACGTC. Residues: CASSQVAIERSSRYEQYV.

In this sample, this clonotype turned up many times. V is TRBV3-1 and J is TRBJ2-1, with D hard to call. CDR1 and CDR2 (germline): LGHDT, YNNKEL (reference sequence). The germline V and J ends were trimmed by 5 bases and 0 bases, with 14 bases remaining between them. There are 16 residues in the CDR3. CDR3 sequence reads: CASSSLGLSSYNEQFF. The CDR3 DNA follows: TGTGCCAGCAGCTCCTTGGGGTTAAGCTCCTACAATGAGCAGTTCTTC.

This clonotype has at least ten counts. The rearrangement joins TRBV12-3 or TRBV12-4 to TRBJ2-1, with 11 bases that match TRBD2. J was trimmed by 8 bases and V by 3 bases; bases with no gene match: 3. This CDR3 spans 14 amino acids. The CDR3 bases are TGTGCCAGCAGTTTCACTAGCGGGAGATATGAGCAGTTCTTC. Translating it yields CASSFTSGRYEQFF.